This TCR beta chain was identified during a study of blood T cell repertoires in COVID-19. As for the study in general: Some COVID-19 samples were acute and others convalescent; all came from the United States, Italy and Spain. PBMCs, B-cell-depleted T cells, or T cells provided the cDNA or gDNA that made up the material.

Per the original methods: Amplification from reference gene primers served as the basis for estimated nucleated cell counts. Using immunoSEQ multiplex PCR, the repertoire was profiled, and TCRdb retains in-frame clones only, with some absent. V and J calls and clone size are given by that table; D and trimming were obtained from the DNA. The data hold more than 95,000 clones, with around three quarters observed a single time. The CDR3 loop spans 15 amino acids. Trimming took 4 bases from V and 3 from J, leaving 14 bases between them. Germline CDR1 and CDR2: SGHRS and YFSETQ. This chain links TRBV5-1 with TRBJ1-5; possible D gene TRBD1, 6 bases. This TCR came from a woman in her 70s with acute or convalescent COVID-19. Sequenced material: peripheral blood. The CDR3 here is CASSEGGQLNQPQHF. In nucleotides, the CDR3 is TGCGCCAGCAGCGAAGGCGGACAGCTCAATCAGCCCCAGCATTTT.